The rows below give T cell receptor beta chains drawn from one sample of a study of identical twins. In TCRdb, the 5' RACE reads were re-called with MiXCR into one record per CDR3 protein. The table has around 680,000 distinct CDR3 sequences, 8.6% seen once. These data were likewise used in another study, on yellow fever vaccine responses in identical twins.

What was sequenced was PBMCs. The receptors stem from a woman younger than 30 in good health. Both conserved end residues are part of each CDR3. D genes are given only for firm matches. Size is stated for part of the rows, as once, few or many counts, or as a class when the clone is expanded.

NA	many	TRBV5-1	TRBJ2-1	TGCGCCAGCAGCTTGGCGAGTCCCTCCTACAATGAGCAGTTCTTC	CASSLASPSYNEQFF
NA	few	TRBV4-2	TRBJ2-3	TGTGCCAGCAGCCTCCAAACAACGCGGGGTTCAACGGATACGCAGTATTTT	CASSLQTTRGSTDTQYF
NA	few	TRBV28	TRBJ2-7	TGTGCCAGCAGCCCATTTGCGGGGTCGCTACACTACGAGCAGTACTTC	CASSPFAGSLHYEQYF
NA	NA	TRBV30	TRBJ2-5	TGTGCCTGGAACCACCGGGAAGAGACCCAGTACTTC	CAWNHREETQYF
TRBD2	NA	TRBV27	TRBJ2-2	TGTGCCAGCAGTATGGCGGGAGGGGGCGGGGAGCTGTTTTTT	CASSMAGGGGELFF
NA	few	TRBV4-3	TRBJ2-3	TGCGCCAGCAGCCATGAGGGGACAGATACGCAGTATTTT	CASSHEGTDTQYF
TRBD2	few	TRBV12-3/TRBV12-4	TRBJ2-1	TGTGCCAGCAGTTTAGAACTAGCGGAGACTTTGAATGAGCAGTTCTTC	CASSLELAETLNEQFF
TRBD2	few	TRBV6-2/TRBV6-3	TRBJ2-5	TGTGCCAGCGGACTAGCGAGTAACCGCCAAGAGACCCAGTACTTC	CASGLASNRQETQYF
TRBD1	many	TRBV5-1	TRBJ2-7	TGCGCCAGCAGCCCAGGGACAGGGTACGACGAGCAGTACTTC	CASSPGTGYDEQYF
NA	NA	TRBV12-3/TRBV12-4	TRBJ1-1	TGTGCCAGCACAGGGTATCCTGAAGCTTTCTTT	CASTGYPEAFF
NA	NA	TRBV7-6	TRBJ2-7	TGTGCCAGCAGCTCAAAAGCCCTAGCTATCCACGAGCAGTACTTC	CASSSKALAIHEQYF
NA	NA	TRBV7-2	TRBJ2-7	TGTGCCAGCAGCTTACTTGGGGTCAGGGGTGAGCAGTACTTC	CASSLLGVRGEQYF
NA	few	TRBV29-1	TRBJ2-2	TGCAGCGTTGAAGTTAGGAGGGAACGGAACACCGGGGAGCTGTTTTTT	CSVEVRRERNTGELFF
TRBD2	many	TRBV9	TRBJ2-1	TGTGCCAGCAGCGAACGGGGGGACTCCTTAACCAATGAGCAGTTCTTC	CASSERGDSLTNEQFF
TRBD2	NA	TRBV5-1	TRBJ2-7	TGCGCCAGCAGCTTGGCCGACGGGAGCGGGGGACCCCCCGAGCAGTACTTC	CASSLADGSGGPPEQYF
NA	few	TRBV6-1	TRBJ2-5	TGTGCCAGCAGTGTAAGGCATGGGGCACCCAACCAAGAGACCCAGTACTTC	CASSVRHGAPNQETQYF
NA	many	TRBV2	TRBJ1-2	TGTGCCAGTCCTGGCCAGGGTATGTATGGCTACACCTTC	CASPGQGMYGYTF
TRBD1	many	TRBV5-1	TRBJ1-1	TGCGCCAGCAGCTTGGAGGGGGACAGGGCCACTGAAGCTTTCTTT	CASSLEGDRATEAFF
NA	few	TRBV18	TRBJ2-1	TGTGCCAGCTCACCGAGTCCTTTGACAGGCAATGAGCAGTTCTTC	CASSPSPLTGNEQFF
NA	many	TRBV12-3/TRBV12-4	TRBJ2-7	TGTGCCAGCAGATCCGGGACGTCTTACGAGCAGTACTTC	CASRSGTSYEQYF
TRBD2	few	TRBV5-6	TRBJ2-3	TGTGCCAGCAGCTTGGCGGTAGCGGGGCTAACAGATACGCAGTATTTT	CASSLAVAGLTDTQYF
NA	many	TRBV6-5	TRBJ1-5	TGTGCCAGCAGTTACGTCGCGCTTGGGGGCAATCAGCCCCAGCATTTT	CASSYVALGGNQPQHF
NA	NA	TRBV20-1	TRBJ2-1	TGCAGTGCTACTTCTCGAACAACAGGGTTTCGACAGCAGTTCTTC	CSATSRTTGFRQQFF
NA	few	TRBV5-4	TRBJ1-1	TGTGCCAGCAGCGGGGGGTTACTAGGGGCTTTCTTT	CASSGGLLGAFF
NA	NA	TRBV6-1	TRBJ1-1	TGTGCCAGCAGGAAGGGATCCACTGAAGCTTTCTTT	CASRKGSTEAFF
NA	many	TRBV16	TRBJ1-5	TGTGCCAGCAGCCAAGAATATAGCAATCAGCCCCAGCATTTT	CASSQEYSNQPQHF
TRBD1	few	TRBV5-1	TRBJ2-6	TGCGCCAGCAGCTTGATGGGACAGGGGAGCTCTGGGGCCAACGTCCTGACTTTC	CASSLMGQGSSGANVLTF